One TCR beta chain is described in this entry. Antigen specificity is unknown. The repertoire was sequenced with immunoSEQ multiplex PCR; TCRdb's copy has only in-frame clones and lacks some. Of about 80,000 clones detected, nearly 95% appear once; the ten largest clones hold approximately 10%. This sample was included in a study of OX40 agonist ivuxolimab in advanced cancers. Study at large: The study gave patients intravenous ivuxolimab at 0.01 to 10 mg/kg every 2 weeks.

Unmatched junction bases numbered 8, after V lost 0 bases and J lost 6 bases. Germline lookup yields CDR1 GTSNPN and CDR2 SVGIG (reference sequence). The CDR3 runs to 15 residues. Study-wide results and limits: Certain nonresponders likewise exhibited a low normalized T-cell clonal expansion. In the 0.1-3.0 mg/kg groups, partial responders showed among the lowest expansion.

The material was CD4+ or CD8+ T cells sorted from blood, obtained in a trial of the OX40 agonist ivuxolimab. The rearrangement uses TRBV30 and TRBJ2-1, with 7 positions matching TRBD2. This sequence was found in an adult with an advanced solid tumor such as melanoma, head and neck, liver or kidney cancer. DNA for the CDR3: TGTGCCTGGAGTGTGTTGGGAGGGCTTTCCAATGAGCAGTTCTTC. This gives the protein CAWSVLGGLSNEQFF.